This T cell receptor beta chain derives from a study of blood T cell repertoires in COVID-19. Overall study context: Material from acute and convalescent COVID-19 was sourced from the United States, Italy and Spain. PBMCs, B-cell-depleted T cells, or T cells were the source of the cDNA or gDNA that made up the material.

In the original processing: Nucleated cell number was recorded as an estimate derived from reference gene primer amplification. Sequenced by immunoSEQ multiplex PCR; TCRdb stores in-frame clones only, minus some. The DNA gave D and trimming, while V, J and clone size come from that table. This table has some 100,000 clones, around 82% appearing once. CDR1 and CDR2 from the germline V gene are ENHRY and SYGVKD. The CDR3 loop spans 12 amino acids. Trimming at V came to 8 bases and at J to 6 bases, leaving 4 bases not matched to a gene. Material for sequencing was peripheral blood. The chain uses TRBV10-3 and TRBJ2-1, with TRBD1 identical over 7 bases. The receptor was derived from a man aged 50 to 59 with active or convalescent COVID-19. The CDR3 protein is CAIGDSSNEQFF. CDR3 coding DNA: TGTGCCATCGGGGACAGCTCCAATGAGCAGTTCTTC.